Listed below are T cell receptor beta chains from one sample, sequenced in a study of blood T cell repertoires in COVID-19. Some clones are missing from TCRdb's copy, which holds only in-frame ones; the method was immunoSEQ multiplex PCR. In the table there are under 40,000 clones, about 87% of which are singletons. Sequencing was carried out using peripheral blood. The receptors stem from a man aged 50 to 59 with active or convalescent COVID-19. Each CDR3 is given with its conserved first and last residue. Fields, in order: V gene, D gene, J gene, clone size, CDR3 protein, CDR3 DNA. A D gene is named only where the DNA matches it firmly. Clone size is shown for a subset of rows, as once, few, many or a class of expanded clone.

TRBV5-1	NA	TRBJ1-1	NA	CASAAQGENTEAFF	TGCGCCAGCGCAGCGCAGGGCGAGAACACTGAAGCTTTCTTT
TRBV7-8	TRBD2	TRBJ2-1	few	CASTGLAGGYNEQFF	TGTGCCAGCACCGGACTAGCGGGGGGGTACAATGAGCAGTTCTTC
TRBV19	TRBD2	TRBJ2-1	once	CASSALSGSSYNEQFF	TGTGCCAGTAGCGCGCTTAGCGGGAGCTCCTACAATGAGCAGTTCTTC
TRBV3-1/TRBV3-2	NA	TRBJ2-1	NA	CASSQRGGAFQEFF	TGTGCCAGCAGCCAAAGAGGGGGGGCTTTTCAAGAGTTCTTC
TRBV24-1	TRBD1	TRBJ1-1	NA	CATSGPGDRGTEAFF	TGTGCCACCAGTGGTCCCGGTGACAGGGGCACTGAAGCTTTCTTT
TRBV19	NA	TRBJ2-7	NA	CASIGDRNTYEQYF	TGTGCCAGTATAGGAGACAGGAATACCTACGAGCAGTACTTC
TRBV21-1	NA	TRBJ2-6	once	CARGRQRCSGANVLTF	TGTGCCAGGGGGAGGCAGAGATGCTCTGGGGCCAACGTCCTGACTTTC
TRBV6-6	TRBD2	TRBJ2-1	NA	CASSPSGRTHNEQFF	TGTGCCAGCAGTCCCTCCGGGAGGACCCACAATGAGCAGTTCTTC
TRBV29-1	TRBD1	TRBJ1-1	NA	CSVEGLPTGGSGEAFF	TGCAGCGTTGAAGGTCTTCCAACAGGGGGTTCGGGTGAAGCTTTCTTT
TRBV5-1	NA	TRBJ1-6	NA	CASSLSSGSSYNSPLHF	TGCGCCAGCAGCTTGTCTTCCGGGAGCTCCTATAATTCACCCCTCCACTTT
TRBV21-1	NA	TRBJ1-5	NA	CASSKAPFISNQPQHF	TGTGCCAGCAGCAAAGCTCCATTCATTAGCAATCAGCCCCAGCATTTT
TRBV3-1/TRBV3-2	NA	TRBJ2-5	NA	CASSDAGLSETQYF	TGTGCCAGCAGCGATGCAGGTCTCTCTGAGACCCAGTACTTC
TRBV29-1	NA	TRBJ1-2	NA	CSVPAALGYTF	TGCAGCGTACCAGCGGCCCTGGGCTACACCTTC
TRBV12-3/TRBV12-4	NA	TRBJ2-5	NA	CASSLARSGQYF	TGTGCCAGCAGTTTAGCCCGTAGTGGCCAGTACTTC
TRBV3-1/TRBV3-2	TRBD1	TRBJ2-3	NA	CASSQETGGADTQYF	TGTGCCAGCAGCCAAGAAACAGGGGGTGCAGATACGCAGTATTTT
TRBV7-9	TRBD2	TRBJ2-1	NA	CASSFLTSGTYNEQFF	TGTGCCAGCAGCTTTCTGACTAGCGGGACCTACAATGAGCAGTTCTTC
TRBV19	NA	TRBJ1-2	NA	CASRPGVSGIYGYTF	TGTGCCAGTCGCCCCGGGGTGAGTGGCATTTATGGCTACACCTTC
TRBV20-1	TRBD1	TRBJ1-3	NA	CSARAPGQGVRNTIYF	TGCAGTGCTCGTGCGCCGGGACAGGGGGTTAGAAACACCATATATTTT
TRBV7-9	NA	TRBJ1-2	NA	CASSLEQGRGYTF	TGTGCCAGCAGCTTAGAGCAGGGCCGGGGCTACACCTTC
TRBV2	NA	TRBJ1-2	NA	CASSQDSPRSNYGYTF	TGTGCCAGCAGTCAGGACAGTCCCCGTTCTAACTATGGCTACACCTTC
TRBV5-4	NA	TRBJ1-3	NA	CASSLDRAGNTIYF	TGTGCCAGCAGCCTCGACAGAGCTGGAAACACCATATATTTT
TRBV5-6	TRBD1	TRBJ2-7	NA	CASSATGGEQYF	TGTGCCAGCAGCGCAACAGGGGGCGAGCAGTACTTC
TRBV2	NA	TRBJ1-2	NA	CASPRRGQAMNYGYTF	TGTGCCAGCCCTCGCAGAGGGCAGGCTATGAACTATGGCTACACCTTC
TRBV6-5	TRBD2	TRBJ2-7	NA	CASSVGLAGLYEQYF	TGTGCCAGCAGCGTAGGACTAGCGGGATTATACGAGCAGTACTTC
TRBV5-4	NA	TRBJ2-3	NA	CASSSGQPYTDTQYF	TGTGCCAGCAGCTCCGGACAGCCATACACAGATACGCAGTATTTT
TRBV2	NA	TRBJ1-3	NA	CASSEAEGNTIYF	TGTGCCAGCAGTGAAGCGGAGGGAAACACCATATATTTT
TRBV6-1	NA	TRBJ1-3	NA	CASSEVRTGNTIYF	TGTGCCAGCAGTGAAGTCAGAACTGGAAACACCATATATTTT
TRBV4-1	NA	TRBJ1-1	few	CASSQSVNTEAFF	TGCGCCAGCAGCCAATCAGTGAACACTGAAGCTTTCTTT
TRBV28	NA	TRBJ1-1	NA	CASTPSAGSTEAFF	TGTGCCAGCACCCCCTCAGCGGGTTCCACTGAAGCTTTCTTT
TRBV5-1	NA	TRBJ1-5	NA	CASSPGLDGNQPQHF	TGCGCCAGCAGCCCAGGCCTGGATGGCAATCAGCCCCAGCATTTT
TRBV2	NA	TRBJ1-2	NA	CASIMGQGNGYTF	TGTGCCAGCATCATGGGACAAGGGAATGGCTACACCTTC